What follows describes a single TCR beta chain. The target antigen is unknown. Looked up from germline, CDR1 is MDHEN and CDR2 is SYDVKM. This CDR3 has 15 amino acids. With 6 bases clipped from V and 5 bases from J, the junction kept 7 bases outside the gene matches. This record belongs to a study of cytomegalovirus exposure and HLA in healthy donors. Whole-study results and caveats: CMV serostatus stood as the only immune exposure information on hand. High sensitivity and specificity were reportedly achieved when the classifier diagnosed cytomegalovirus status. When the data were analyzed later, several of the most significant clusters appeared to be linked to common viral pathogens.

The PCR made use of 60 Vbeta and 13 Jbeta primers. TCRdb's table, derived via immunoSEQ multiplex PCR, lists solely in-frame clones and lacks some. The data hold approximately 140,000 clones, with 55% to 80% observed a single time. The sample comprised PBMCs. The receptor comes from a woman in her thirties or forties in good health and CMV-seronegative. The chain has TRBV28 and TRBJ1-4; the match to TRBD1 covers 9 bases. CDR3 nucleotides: TGTGCCAGCAGCGACCCAGGGACAGGGAATGAAAAACTGTTTTTT. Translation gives CASSDPGTGNEKLFF.